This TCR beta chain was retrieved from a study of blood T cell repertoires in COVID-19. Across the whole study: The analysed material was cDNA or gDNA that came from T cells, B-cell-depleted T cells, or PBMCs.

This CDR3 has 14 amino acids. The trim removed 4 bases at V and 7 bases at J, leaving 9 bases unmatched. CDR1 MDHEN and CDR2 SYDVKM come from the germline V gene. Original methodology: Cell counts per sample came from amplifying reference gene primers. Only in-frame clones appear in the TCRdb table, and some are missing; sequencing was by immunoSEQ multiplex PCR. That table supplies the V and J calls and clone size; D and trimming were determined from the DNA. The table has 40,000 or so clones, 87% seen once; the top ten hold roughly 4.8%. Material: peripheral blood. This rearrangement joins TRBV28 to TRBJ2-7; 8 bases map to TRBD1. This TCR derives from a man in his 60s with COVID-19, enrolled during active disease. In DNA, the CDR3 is TGTGCCAGCAGTTACCAGAGGACAGGGTATGAGCAGTACTTC. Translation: CASSYQRTGYEQYF. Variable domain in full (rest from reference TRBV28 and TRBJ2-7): DVKVTQSSRYLVKRTGEKVFLECVQDMDHENMFWYRQDPGLGLRLIYFSYDVKMKEKGDIPEGYSVSREKKERFSLILESASTNQTSMYLCASSYQRTGYEQYFGPGTRLTVT.